The clone carrying this T cell receptor beta chain was seen a single time. The data were taken from a study of shared clonotypes between healthy human individuals. Across the study: Donors, aged 18 to 49, were two women and a few men. Each donor contributed plates that comprised three CD4 naive, three CD4 memory, two CD8 naive and one CD8 memory.

In germline, CDR1 is LNHDA, CDR2 SQIVND (reference sequence). This CDR3 contains 14 residues. The V gene lost 1 base and the J gene lost 3 bases, with 7 bases spanning the gap. This table comes from immunoSEQ multiplex PCR, and its TCRdb copy is limited to in-frame clones, with some not included. The sample comprises about 1,500,000 clones, roughly 96% of which are singletons, and over 1% rests with the top ten. This chain connects TRBV19 to TRBJ1-5, with unresolved D. The sequence was obtained from a man aged 25-45 years in good health. Sample: naive CD4+ T cells sorted from blood. Subset: CD45RA+ positively selected. The CDR3 bases are TGTGCCAGTAGTATAGCGGCAGTCAATCAGCCCCAGCATTTT. It is translated as CASSIAAVNQPQHF. The entire variable domain, with the rest obtained from reference TRBV19 and TRBJ1-5, is as follows: DGGITQSPKYLFRKEGQNVTLSCEQNLNHDAMYWYRQDPGQGLRLIYYSQIVNDFQKGDIAEGYSVSREKKESFPLTVTSAQKNPTAFYLCASSIAAVNQPQHFGDGTRLSIL.